The clone carrying this TCR beta chain appeared many times. The antigen is undetermined. This sample is part of a study of T cell repertoires in cytomegalovirus infection. Across the whole study: Through public TCR beta signatures, both CMV infection and matching HLA type were indicated.

Findings and limits, study-wide: What dominated the ex vivo response were HLA-C-restricted CMV-specific TCR beta clonotypes. Public TCR beta family frequency separated CMV-and-HLA carriers, including in an independent cohort.

Using its own MiXCR run on the reads, TCRdb lists one record per CDR3 protein. The sample lists over 150,000 distinct CDR3 sequences, 14% occurring once. This CDR3 region has 22 residues. The germline V gene has CDR1 MDHEN and CDR2 SYDVKM. The junction had 16 bases not matched to a gene; V was cut back by 4 bases and J by 0 bases. The source of this sequence is a human donor in good health (CMV status not recorded). Some clones in this sample may be carry-over from other donors' samples. V gene TRBV28 combines with J gene TRBJ2-6; TRBD1 matches 12 bases. The sequencing input was PBMCs. The CDR3 here is CASSSSVPGQGASDSGANVLTF. CDR3 bases: TGTGCCAGCAGTTCGTCCGTCCCGGGACAGGGGGCGAGTGACTCTGGGGCCAACGTCCTGACTTTC.